This passage covers 16 T cell receptor beta chains from one sample sequenced in a study of T cell changes during pregnancy in multiple sclerosis. Repertoires were generated with immunoSEQ multiplex PCR, while TCRdb's copy carries only in-frame clones and drops some. Of 70,000 to 100,000 clones detected, around 93% appear once; the ten largest clones hold approximately 4.7%. The specimen was peripheral blood, collected in the first trimester of pregnancy. These receptors came from a female donor with multiple sclerosis, enrolled in a pregnancy study.

This clone has a handful of counts. This chain uses TRBV4-2 with TRBJ1-1, with D tentatively TRBD1 (5 bases). Per germline, CDR1 LGHNA and CDR2 YNFKEQ. The CDR3 loop spans 14 amino acids. V was trimmed by 5 bases and J by 6 bases, leaving 16 bases between them. This CDR3 reads CASSFGGDEAEAFF. DNA for the CDR3: TGTGCCAGCAGCTTCGGAGGGGATGAGGCTGAAGCTTTCTTT.

The rearrangement joins TRBV14 to TRBJ2-2; 7 positions match TRBD1. The CDR3 contains 17 residues. The germline gives CDR1 SGHDN, CDR2 FVKESK. The J segment lost 5 bases and the V segment lost 3 bases, leaving 12 bases of the junction unmatched. CDR3 in amino acids: CASSQFRGGAWTGELFF. Written as DNA, the CDR3 is TGTGCCAGCAGCCAGTTTAGAGGGGGCGCATGGACCGGGGAGCTGTTTTTT.

The chain joins TRBV6-1 to TRBJ1-2; D possibly corresponds to TRBD1 (5 bases). The germline V gene encodes CDR1 MNHNS and CDR2 SASEGT. Trimming left V 1 base short and J 5 bases short, with 17 bases between. There are 16 residues in the CDR3. DNA for the CDR3: TGTGCCAGCAGTGAAGACTGGTCGGGGGGTAGGTATGGCTACACCTTC. This translates into CASSEDWSGGRYGYTF.

The chain employs TRBV28 and TRBJ2-3; tentatively, D is TRBD1 (5 bases). The V and J ends lost 4 bases and 2 bases respectively, with 16 bases between them. The CDR3 runs 16 residues. In germline, CDR1 is MDHEN, CDR2 SYDVKM. The CDR3 DNA reads TGTGCCAGCAGTTCGACAGTTTTTGAACTCACAGATACGCAGTATTTT. Protein sequence: CASSSTVFELTDTQYF.

The chain couples TRBV30 to TRBJ1-1, with a weak D call TRBD1 (5 bases). The CDR3 runs to 12 residues. V gave up 4 bases and J gave up 1 base, with 7 bases separating them. Germline CDR1 and CDR2: GTSNPN and SVGIG (reference sequence). The CDR3 bases are TGTGCCTGGACCGGGGGGAACACTGAAGCTTTCTTT. It specifies CAWTGGNTEAFF. The whole variable domain, filled in from reference TRBV30 and TRBJ1-1, reads SQTIHQWPATLVQPVGSPLSLECTVEGTSNPNLYWYRQAAGRGLQLLFYSVGIGQISSEVPQNLSASRPQDRQFILSSKKLLLSDSGFYLCAWTGGNTEAFFGQGTRLTVV.

This chain joins TRBV27 and TRBJ2-5; D is unclear. CDR1 is MNHEY, CDR2 SMNVEV, per germline (reference sequence). V was trimmed by 0 bases and J by 4 bases, leaving 9 bases between them. The CDR3 is 14 residues long. In DNA, the CDR3 is TGTGCCAGCAGTTTATCGGCTAGACCAGAGACCCAGTACTTC. Encoded protein: CASSLSARPETQYF.

CDR3 in amino acids: CASSPGQGAMNEQFF. As DNA, the CDR3 is TGTGCCAGCAGCCCAGGACAGGGGGCTATGAATGAGCAGTTCTTC. The chain links TRBV7-9 to TRBJ2-1; 11 bases are shared with TRBD1. The length of the CDR3 is 15 residues. The J segment lost 7 bases and the V segment lost 5 bases, leaving 7 bases of the junction unmatched. Germline V lookup: CDR1 SEHNR, CDR2 FQNEAQ (reference sequence). The variable domain in full, with the rest retrieved from reference TRBV7-9 and TRBJ2-1, is DTGVSQNPRHKITKRGQNVTFRCDPISEHNRLYWYRQTLGQGPEFLTYFQNEAQLEKSRLLSDRFSAERPKGSFSTLEIQRTEQGDSAMYLCASSPGQGAMNEQFFGPGTRLTVL.

The chain joins TRBV25-1 to TRBJ1-6; D might be TRBD1 (6 bases). The CDR3 loop spans 14 amino acids. Germline lookup yields CDR1 MGHDK and CDR2 SYGVNS. Trimming removed 1 base at V and 9 bases at J, with 10 bases between. The CDR3 reads CASSESGGISPLHF. CDR3 in DNA: TGTGCCAGCAGTGAATCGGGGGGCATTTCACCCCTCCACTTT.

The gene calls are TRBV7-8 and TRBJ2-5; possibly TRBD1 for D (5 bases). Germline CDR1 and CDR2: SGHVS and FQNEAQ. Trimming took 0 bases from V and 4 from J, leaving 15 bases between them. The CDR3 sequence is 16 residues long. The CDR3 is CASSLAAGMARETQYF. CDR3 coding DNA: TGTGCCAGCAGCTTAGCGGCAGGGATGGCGAGAGAGACCCAGTACTTC. Drawing the rest from reference TRBV7-8 and TRBJ2-5, the complete variable domain is GAGVSQSPRYKVAKRGQDVALRCDPISGHVSLFWYQQALGQGPEFLTYFQNEAQLDKSGLPSDRFFAERPEGSVSTLKIQRTQQEDSAVYLCASSLAAGMARETQYFGPGTRLLVL.

The genes are TRBV6-1 and TRBJ1-1; D ambiguous. Trimming pared 4 bases from V and 4 bases from J, leaving 10 bases between. Germline loops: CDR1 MNHNS, CDR2 SASEGT. The CDR3 is 13 amino acids. The CDR3 loop reads CASSGGRPTEAFF. In DNA, the CDR3 is TGTGCCAGCAGTGGCGGGCGGCCCACTGAAGCTTTCTTT.

This chain uses TRBV7-8 with TRBJ1-5; 7 bases align to TRBD1. V lost 4 bases and J lost 3; bases outside the gene matches: 12. This CDR3 spans 17 amino acids. The germline V gene encodes CDR1 SGHVS and CDR2 FQNEAQ. CDR3 region: CASSSAAAQGINQPQHF. The CDR3 DNA reads as TGTGCCAGCAGCTCGGCGGCGGCACAGGGGATCAATCAGCCCCAGCATTTT.

The chain uses TRBV2 and TRBJ1-4; tentative D call: TRBD1 (5 bases). The CDR3 spans 14 residues. Germline V gene sequence: CDR1 SNHLY, CDR2 FYNNEI. The V gene lost 7 bases and the J gene lost 5 bases, with 14 bases spanning the gap. The CDR3 region is CASIREGNNEKLFF. CDR3 in DNA: TGTGCCAGCATCAGGGAGGGCAACAATGAAAAACTGTTTTTT.

The chain is built from TRBV2 and TRBJ1-2; 7 positions agree with TRBD1. J lost 8 bases, V lost 2 bases, and 2 bases had no gene match. Germline CDR1 and CDR2: SNHLY and FYNNEI. The CDR3 is 12 amino acids. In DNA, the CDR3 is TGTGCCAGCAGTGAAAGAGGGGGCGGCTACACCTTC. This codes for CASSERGGGYTF. Supplemented by reference TRBV2 and TRBJ1-2, the full variable domain reads EPEVTQTPSHQVTQMGQEVILRCVPISNHLYFYWYRQILGQKVEFLVSFYNNEISEKSEIFDDQFSVERPDGSNFTLKIRSTKLEDSAMYFCASSERGGGYTFGSGTRLTVV.

The table lists this clone with a few counts. This chain connects TRBV4-1 to TRBJ1-6; D ambiguous. V gave up 4 bases and J gave up 8 bases, with 15 bases separating them. Germline loops: CDR1 MGHRA, CDR2 YSYEKL. This CDR3 has 15 amino acids. The DNA for the CDR3 is TGCGCCAGCAGCCCCCTGTTGAGCTCGGATTCACCCCTCCACTTT. As protein: CASSPLLSSDSPLHF.

V usage is TRBV12-5 and J usage is TRBJ2-1; 9 bases map to TRBD2. The CDR3 spans 15 residues. CDR1 LGHNT and CDR2 FRNRAP come from the germline V gene. Trimming cost V 0 bases and J 8 bases; bases outside gene matches: 5. Here the CDR3 reads CASGLVRAGGDEQFF. CDR3 DNA sequence: TGTGCTAGTGGTTTGGTACGGGCGGGGGGGGATGAGCAGTTCTTC.

This clone was seen just once. The DNA of the CDR3 is TGTGCCAGCAGCCCAGGGGGGTTTTCGAATTCACCCCTCCACTTT. Its protein product is CASSPGGFSNSPLHF. The V gene is TRBV9, the J gene TRBJ1-6; 7 bases are shared with TRBD1. The CDR3 contains 15 residues. The ends lost 4 bases at V and 7 bases at J; junction bases unmatched: 8. Germline lookup yields CDR1 SGDLS and CDR2 YYNGEE.